The 21 T cell receptor beta chains below all came from one sample that was sequenced in a study of blood T cell repertoires in COVID-19. The repertoire was sequenced with immunoSEQ multiplex PCR; TCRdb's copy has only in-frame clones and lacks some. This sample has about 45,000 clones, with about 83% found just once. The specimen sequenced was peripheral blood. The receptors come from a man aged 80 or over in a cohort sampled during active COVID-19.

V and J are TRBV28 and TRBJ1-2; 9 positions agree with TRBD1. The CDR3 loop spans 14 amino acids. V lost 3 bases to trimming and J lost 4 bases; unmatched junction nucleotides: 3. CDR1 is MDHEN and CDR2 is SYDVKM in the germline V gene. The DNA of the CDR3 is TGTGCCAGCAGTTTCCTGGACAGGGGCTATGGCTACACCTTC. This gives the protein CASSFLDRGYGYTF.

The rearrangement links TRBV7-2 to TRBJ2-5, with 15 bases fitting TRBD2. Germline V lookup: CDR1 SGHTA, CDR2 FQGNSA. Trimming at V came to 5 bases and at J to 4 bases, leaving 2 bases not matched to a gene. This CDR3 is built from 15 residues. This CDR3 reads CASSRTSGRAETQYF. The CDR3 DNA follows: TGTGCCAGCAGCCGGACTAGCGGGAGGGCAGAGACCCAGTACTTC.

In this sample, this clone turned up once. V is TRBV5-1 and J is TRBJ1-2; the match to TRBD1 covers 9 bases. V lost 0 bases and J lost 0; bases outside the gene matches: 3. The CDR3 sequence is 16 residues long. Germline CDR1 reads SGHRS; CDR2 reads YFSETQ. The CDR3 region is CASSLGTGAPNYGYTF. The CDR3 bases are TGCGCCAGCAGCTTGGGGACAGGGGCCCCTAACTATGGCTACACCTTC.

This rearrangement joins TRBV5-1 to TRBJ2-7; 9 bases line up with TRBD1. V gave up 4 bases and J gave up 1 base; unmatched junction bases: 6. Germline CDR1 reads SGHRS; CDR2 reads YFSETQ. There are 15 residues in the CDR3. The CDR3 coding sequence is TGCGCCAGCAGCGCCGACAGGGGGGGATCCTACGAGCAGTACTTC. Translation: CASSADRGGSYEQYF.

The V and J genes are TRBV27 and TRBJ2-7; D unresolved. This CDR3 is built from 13 residues. Trimming removed 3 bases from V and 5 bases from J, with 11 bases in between. Per germline, CDR1 MNHEY and CDR2 SMNVEV (reference sequence). The CDR3 region has the DNA TGTGCCAGCAGTTTTAGGAATCGGGACGAGCAGTACTTC. Translated, it gives CASSFRNRDEQYF.

The sample holds a few counts of this clone. The J gene is TRBJ1-1, the V gene TRBV5-4, with TRBD1 identical over 8 bases. CDR3 size: 16 residues. V lost 4 bases, J lost 0 bases, and 8 bases stayed unmatched. The germline gives CDR1 SGHNT, CDR2 YYREEE (reference sequence). As DNA, the CDR3 is TGTGCCAGCAGCCCCGGACAGGGAGCAATGAACACTGAAGCTTTCTTT. The encoded protein is CASSPGQGAMNTEAFF.

The V call is TRBV6-5, the J call TRBJ1-5; D is perhaps TRBD1 (5 bases). The germline V and J ends were trimmed by 11 bases and 4 bases, with 12 bases remaining between them. The CDR3 sequence is 12 residues long. Germline CDR1 reads MNHEY; CDR2 reads SVGAGI. CDR3 sequence: CAAGHLNQPQHF. CDR3 DNA: TGTGCCGCCGGACACCTTAATCAGCCCCAGCATTTT.

The chain uses TRBV2 and TRBJ1-4; a possible D gene is TRBD1 (6 bases). From germline, CDR1 is SNHLY and CDR2 FYNNEI. V gave up 9 bases and J gave up 8 bases, with 13 bases separating them. The CDR3 length is 12 residues. The CDR3 DNA reads TGTGCCAGACGGACAGCTCGGGAAAAACTGTTTTTT. It is translated as CARRTAREKLFF.

The chain carries TRBV5-1 and TRBJ2-7; possibly TRBD1 for D (6 bases). Germline-derived CDR1 and CDR2 are SGHRS and YFSETQ. Trimming cost V 0 bases and J 0 bases, with 10 bases left between them. CDR3 length: 15 residues. The CDR3 DNA reads as TGCGCCAGCAGCTTGGCCCAGGGGATCTCCTACGAGCAGTACTTC. Its translation: CASSLAQGISYEQYF.

V gene TRBV27 combines with J gene TRBJ2-2; TRBD2 agrees at 11 bases. Germline-derived CDR1 and CDR2 are MNHEY and SMNVEV (reference sequence). The CDR3 sequence is 17 residues long. V lost 5 bases to trimming and J lost 4 bases; unmatched junction nucleotides: 9. CDR3 sequence (DNA): TGTGCCAGCAGTCTCCGAACTAGCGGGGGCCTCACCGGGGAGCTGTTTTTT. Residues: CASSLRTSGGLTGELFF.

The CDR3 protein is CASSEAGGPRETQYF. In nucleotides, the CDR3 is TGTGCCAGCAGTGAAGCGGGGGGGCCTCGAGAGACCCAGTACTTC. The chain carries TRBV2 and TRBJ2-5, with D possibly matching TRBD2 (7 bases). This CDR3 contains 15 residues. Per germline, CDR1 SNHLY and CDR2 FYNNEI. V was clipped by 0 bases and J by 4 bases, with 12 bases between them. The variable domain in full, completed from reference TRBV2 and TRBJ2-5, reads EPEVTQTPSHQVTQMGQEVILRCVPISNHLYFYWYRQILGQKVEFLVSFYNNEISEKSEIFDDQFSVERPDGSNFTLKIRSTKLEDSAMYFCASSEAGGPRETQYFGPGTRLLVL.

This chain connects TRBV5-1 to TRBJ2-1; TRBD2 aligns across 8 bases. Trimming cost V 0 bases and J 0 bases; bases outside gene matches: 2. Germline lookup yields CDR1 SGHRS and CDR2 YFSETQ. The CDR3 extends over 16 amino acids. CDR3 sequence: CASSLAAGASYNEQFF. The DNA for the CDR3 is TGCGCCAGCAGCTTGGCAGCGGGGGCCTCCTACAATGAGCAGTTCTTC. The full variable domain, with the rest looked up from reference TRBV5-1 and TRBJ2-1, is KAGVTQTPRYLIKTRGQQVTLSCSPISGHRSVSWYQQTPGQGLQFLFEYFSETQRNKGNFPGRFSGRQFSNSRSEMNVSTLELGDSALYLCASSLAAGASYNEQFFGPGTRLTVL.

This clone was picked up a small number of times. V is TRBV4-1 and J is TRBJ2-7, with D perhaps TRBD2 (6 bases). Trimming cost V 4 bases and J 7 bases, with 14 bases left between them. The germline CDR1 and CDR2 sequences are MGHRA and YSYEKL. CDR3 length: 13 residues. CDR3 nucleotides: TGCGCCAGCAGCCCGGGGATTCGGGGGGAGCAGTACTTC. Protein: CASSPGIRGEQYF.

J is TRBJ2-4 and V is TRBV11-2; D perhaps matches TRBD1 (8 bases). With 1 base removed from V and 1 base from J, the gap between germline ends came to 20 bases. Germline assignment: CDR1 SGHAT and CDR2 FQNNGV. This CDR3 is built from 19 residues. In DNA form, the CDR3 reads TGTGCCAGCAGCTTAGTGTCTTCCGGACAGGGAGGGGCCAAAAACATTCAGTACTTC. Translation: CASSLVSSGQGGAKNIQYF. Complete variable domain (other parts from reference TRBV11-2 and TRBJ2-4): EAGVAQSPRYKIIEKRQSVAFWCNPISGHATLYWYQQILGQGPKLLIQFQNNGVVDDSQLPKDRFSAERLKGVDSTLKIQPAKLEDSAVYLCASSLVSSGQGGAKNIQYFGAGTRLSVL.

The chain links TRBV6-4 to TRBJ2-1, with 7 bases matching TRBD2. The length of the CDR3 is 17 residues. Germline CDR1 and CDR2: MRHNA and SNTAGT. With V trimmed by 2 bases and J by 2 bases, 9 bases remained unmatched. The CDR3 reads CASSDRAGETPYNEQFF. The DNA of the CDR3 is TGTGCCAGCAGTGACAGGGCGGGAGAAACCCCCTACAATGAGCAGTTCTTC.

J is TRBJ2-1 and V is TRBV7-9, with TRBD1 matching over 11 bases. This CDR3 is built from 15 residues. J gave up 10 bases and V 1 base, and 6 bases lay outside the gene matches. Germline V gene lookup returns CDR1 SEHNR and CDR2 FQNEAQ (reference sequence). CDR3 protein: CASSLGWTGGWEQFF. CDR3 sequence (DNA): TGTGCCAGCAGCTTAGGCTGGACAGGGGGCTGGGAGCAGTTCTTC.

The chain links TRBV28 to TRBJ2-7; D perhaps matches TRBD1 (6 bases). V lost 8 bases and J lost 0, with 20 bases in between. Germline V CDR1 and CDR2: MDHEN, SYDVKM. CDR3 length equals 16 residues. The CDR3 DNA is TGTGCCAGCCGAACCTGGGGGCAGCAGAGCTCCTACGAGCAGTACTTC. It codes for CASRTWGQQSSYEQYF.

V usage is TRBV20-1 and J usage is TRBJ2-4, with D possibly being TRBD1 (5 bases). V lost 3 bases to trimming and J lost 1 base, with 7 bases between them. Germline V gene sequence: CDR1 DFQATT, CDR2 SNEGSKA (reference sequence). The CDR3 has 13 residues. CDR3 loop: CSASKGAKNIQYF. The DNA for the CDR3 is TGCAGTGCTAGTAAGGGGGCCAAAAACATTCAGTACTTC.

The chain combines TRBV10-3 with TRBJ2-1, with TRBD2 identical over 7 bases. CDR1 is ENHRY and CDR2 is SYGVKD in the germline V gene. V shed 7 bases, J shed 5 bases, and the junction held 11 bases outside the gene matches. The CDR3 has 15 residues. CDR3 region: CAINPGGLINNEQFF. The CDR3 DNA sequence: TGTGCCATCAATCCGGGAGGACTGATCAACAATGAGCAGTTCTTC.

The rearrangement uses TRBV25-1 and TRBJ1-2; D is perhaps TRBD1 (6 bases). V was cut by 2 bases and J by 6 bases, with 13 bases left in between. The CDR3 sequence is 14 residues long. Germline V CDR1 and CDR2: MGHDK, SYGVNS. CDR3 DNA sequence: TGTGCCAGCAGTGAAGGGGGCAGGGTCGATGGCTACACCTTC. Translating gives CASSEGGRVDGYTF.

This chain uses TRBV2 with TRBJ1-5; 8 nucleotides align to TRBD1. Germline V gives CDR1 SNHLY, CDR2 FYNNEI. J gave up 2 bases and V 6 bases, and 3 bases lay outside the gene matches. The CDR3 has 14 residues. CDR3 DNA: TGTGCCAGCAGACTGACAGGGGGCAATCAGCCCCAGCATTTT. Translating it yields CASRLTGGNQPQHF.